The 29 T cell receptor beta chains below all came from one sample that was sequenced in a study of T cells after yellow fever vaccination. MiXCR, run by TCRdb on the 5' RACE reads, gives a single entry per CDR3 protein. The sample includes fewer than 650,000 distinct CDR3 sequences, 21% of them seen just once. This specimen was PBMCs, taken approximately 22 days after the first yellow fever vaccination. The receptors come from a man between 18 and 29 years old who received the YFV17D yellow fever vaccine.

This clonotype came up a few times. This chain links TRBV29-1 with TRBJ2-7; the D gene is possibly TRBD2 (5 bases). The V end was cut by 4 bases, the J end by 5 bases, with 12 bases between. This CDR3 spans 12 amino acids. Per the germline V gene, CDR1 is SQVTM and CDR2 is ANQGSEA. This CDR3 reads CSVGSGFHEQYF. CDR3 in DNA: TGCAGCGTTGGGTCGGGGTTCCACGAGCAGTACTTC.

This clonotype was seen only a few times. The J gene is TRBJ2-7, the V gene TRBV11-2, with a weak D call TRBD2 (7 bases). The V gene's germline CDR1 is SGHAT and CDR2 FQNNGV. This CDR3 spans 15 amino acids. The V end lost 1 base, the J end lost 3 bases, and 13 bases lay between the germline ends. CDR3 nucleotides: TGTGCCAGCAGCTTAGTCGCGGGGGCATTCTACGAGCAGTACGTC. It yields the protein CASSLVAGAFYEQYV.

The rearrangement joins TRBV4-1 to TRBJ1-3; D is unresolved. CDR1 is MGHRA, CDR2 YSYEKL, per germline. CDR3 length equals 13 residues. Trimming left V 3 bases short and J 5 bases short, with 8 bases between. Here the CDR3 DNA reads TGCGCCAGCAGCCAGGAGCACCGAAACACCATATATTTT. It is translated as CASSQEHRNTIYF.

CDR3 residues: CATGVLGGDSYNEQFF. For the CDR3, the DNA is TGTGCCACCGGAGTATTGGGCGGGGATTCCTACAATGAGCAGTTCTTC. The chain links TRBV24-1 to TRBJ2-1; perhaps TRBD2 as D (6 bases). Trimming pared 9 bases from V and 1 base from J, leaving 18 bases between. Germline V CDR1 and CDR2: KGHDR, SFDVKD. This CDR3 spans 16 amino acids.

A few counts support this clonotype. This chain joins TRBV5-1 and TRBJ2-5; D may be TRBD1 (5 bases). The CDR3 has 13 amino acids. The V end was cut by 4 bases, the J end by 3 bases, with 10 bases between. CDR1 and CDR2 (germline): SGHRS, YFSETQ. The CDR3 loop is CASSGAAKETQYF. CDR3 coding DNA: TGCGCCAGCAGCGGGGCAGCCAAAGAGACCCAGTACTTC.

This rearrangement joins TRBV19 to TRBJ1-2; D is unclear. Trimming took off 3 bases at V and 4 bases at J, with 9 bases between the two ends. The CDR3 runs 13 residues. CDR1 is LNHDA, CDR2 SQIVND, per germline (reference sequence). CDR3 bases: TGTGCCAGTAGTATGCTAGGGCTCTATGGCTACACCTTC. Protein sequence: CASSMLGLYGYTF.

This clonotype was detected a few times. V usage is TRBV4-1 and J usage is TRBJ2-7; 7 nucleotides line up with TRBD2. The CDR3 is 14 residues long. V gave up 4 bases and J gave up 4 bases; unmatched junction bases: 7. Germline-derived CDR1 and CDR2 are MGHRA and YSYEKL. CDR3 sequence: CASSPVRGGYEQYF. CDR3 bases: TGCGCCAGCAGCCCGGTCCGGGGAGGGTACGAGCAGTACTTC.

There are many counts of this clonotype. V gene TRBV5-4 combines with J gene TRBJ1-4; D might be TRBD1 (6 bases). CDR1 and CDR2 (germline): SGHNT, YYREEE (reference sequence). This CDR3 comprises 14 residues. V was trimmed by 2 bases and J by 8 bases, leaving 13 bases between them. CDR3 in DNA: TGTGCCAGCAGCTTACAGGGCGCGGAGGAAAAACTGTTTTTT. Translated: CASSLQGAEEKLFF.

The chain recombines TRBV2 with TRBJ2-2; D possibly corresponds to TRBD2 (6 bases). The CDR3 runs to 13 residues. Germline loops: CDR1 SNHLY, CDR2 FYNNEI. V was trimmed by 7 bases and J by 5 bases, leaving 11 bases between them. CDR3: CASTLEGTGELFF. The CDR3 coding sequence is TGTGCCAGCACTTTGGAGGGTACCGGGGAGCTGTTTTTT.

For the CDR3, the DNA is TGTGCCAGCAGCCAAGGACCCCCAGATACGCAGTATTTT. This codes for CASSQGPPDTQYF. V and J are TRBV3-1 and TRBJ2-3; D remains ambiguous. The CDR3 contains 13 residues. The V end was cut by 1 base, the J end by 4 bases, with 6 bases between. In germline, CDR1 is LGHDT, CDR2 YNNKEL (reference sequence).

This clonotype was detected a few times. This sequence joins TRBV11-3 and TRBJ2-1, with D perhaps TRBD1 (5 bases). In germline, CDR1 is SGHNT, CDR2 YENEEA. The CDR3 spans 14 residues. V lost 6 bases and J lost 6, with 15 bases in between. The CDR3 reads CASSLRGNFNEQFF. In nucleotides, the CDR3 is TGTGCCAGCAGTCTAAGGGGCAACTTCAATGAGCAGTTCTTC.

The chain recombines TRBV24-1 with TRBJ2-2; 8 nucleotides line up with TRBD1. CDR1 and CDR2 (germline): KGHDR, SFDVKD. With 7 bases clipped from V and 4 bases from J, the junction kept 4 bases outside the gene matches. The CDR3 contains 14 residues. The CDR3 here is CATRRTGITGELFF. For the CDR3, the DNA is TGTGCCACCAGAAGGACAGGGATCACCGGGGAGCTGTTTTTT.

This clonotype was detected many times. The V and J genes are TRBV2 and TRBJ2-7; D is ambiguous. CDR1 SNHLY and CDR2 FYNNEI come from the germline V gene. V gave up 4 bases and J gave up 3 bases, with 13 bases separating them. The CDR3 contains 14 residues. The CDR3 region has the DNA TGTGCCAGCAGTGTTTCCCGGCAGGTCTACGAGCAGTACGTC. Encoded protein: CASSVSRQVYEQYV.

This rearrangement joins TRBV12-3 or TRBV12-4 to TRBJ2-6, with 12 bases identical to TRBD1. The CDR3 sequence is 17 residues long. V lost 6 bases to trimming and J lost 3 bases; unmatched junction nucleotides: 6. Here the CDR3 DNA reads TGTGCCAGCAGGCCCGGGACAGGGGGCGGTGGGGCCAACGTCCTGACTTTC. This codes for CASRPGTGGGGANVLTF.

This rearrangement joins TRBV4-2 to TRBJ2-1; D not resolved. The germline CDR1 and CDR2 sequences are LGHNA and YNFKEQ. V was shortened by 4 bases and J by 6 bases, with 13 bases between the two germline ends. The CDR3 contains 14 residues. DNA for the CDR3: TGTGCCAGCAGCCGCAAGACGGGTTCCAATGAGCAGTTCTTC. Amino acid sequence: CASSRKTGSNEQFF.

This clonotype was counted ten times or more. V gene TRBV12-3 or TRBV12-4 combines with J gene TRBJ2-3; no definite D call. The CDR3 has 12 amino acids. The V end was cut by 3 bases, the J end by 2 bases, with 3 bases between. The CDR3 loop is CASSFFTDTQYF. The CDR3 DNA follows: TGTGCCAGCAGTTTTTTCACAGATACGCAGTATTTT.

This rearrangement joins TRBV9 to TRBJ2-7, with 7 bases matching TRBD1. The junction had 8 bases not matched to a gene; V was cut back by 6 bases and J by 5 bases. The CDR3 loop spans 13 amino acids. Germline V gene data show CDR1 as SGDLS and CDR2 as YYNGEE. CDR3 region: CASNKAQGDEQYF. DNA of the CDR3: TGTGCCAGCAACAAGGCCCAGGGGGACGAGCAGTACTTC.

V usage is TRBV6-1 and J usage is TRBJ2-7, with 7 bases identical to TRBD1. V lost 6 bases and J lost 5; bases outside the gene matches: 13. The CDR3 spans 15 residues. Germline CDR1 and CDR2: MNHNS and SASEGT. CDR3 loop: CASSFPGTVVDEQYF. CDR3 DNA: TGTGCCAGCAGCTTCCCCGGGACAGTAGTAGACGAGCAGTACTTC.

This clonotype has just a few counts. The V and J genes are TRBV2 and TRBJ2-2; 10 bases are shared with TRBD1. The CDR3 spans 16 residues. Trimming removed 6 bases from V and 3 bases from J; junction bases left unmatched: 7. The germline CDR1 and CDR2 sequences are SNHLY and FYNNEI. CDR3 residues: CASSQPGQGYTGELFF. CDR3 sequence (DNA): TGTGCCAGCAGCCAACCGGGACAGGGGTACACCGGGGAGCTGTTTTTT.

V usage is TRBV7-2 and J usage is TRBJ1-1; TRBD1 matches at 10 bases. V trimming: 3 bases; J trimming: 1 base; junction bases outside the gene matches: 2. CDR3 size: 15 residues. Looked up from germline, CDR1 is SGHTA and CDR2 is FQGNSA. The CDR3 DNA follows: TGTGCCAGCAGCTTCGGGGACAGGGGGAACACTGAAGCTTTCTTT. Translated, it gives CASSFGDRGNTEAFF.

The chain uses TRBV5-1 and TRBJ2-3, with unresolved D. CDR1 and CDR2 (germline): SGHRS, YFSETQ. This CDR3 region has 13 residues. Trimming stripped 4 bases from V and 2 bases from J, with 8 bases between. CDR3 bases: TGCGCCAGCAGCGCGGACGACACAGATACGCAGTATTTT. It encodes CASSADDTDTQYF.

This clonotype has a handful of counts. In DNA, the CDR3 is TGTGCCAGCATGCTTTTGGGGACTGGAAACACCATATATTTT. The encoded protein is CASMLLGTGNTIYF. This chain joins TRBV28 and TRBJ1-3; D ambiguous. The CDR3 covers 14 residues. The germline gives CDR1 MDHEN, CDR2 SYDVKM. The germline V and J ends were trimmed by 7 bases and 2 bases, with 12 bases remaining between them.

The chain carries TRBV7-2 and TRBJ1-2, with D possibly being TRBD1 (5 bases). This CDR3 has 13 amino acids. V lost 5 bases and J 5 bases, leaving 12 bases between the germline ends. CDR1 and CDR2 from the germline V gene are SGHTA and FQGNSA. The CDR3 loop is CASSLGRSYGYTF. Written as DNA, the CDR3 is TGTGCCAGCAGCCTGGGACGGTCTTATGGCTACACCTTC.

The rearrangement uses TRBV6-1 and TRBJ1-1; perhaps TRBD1 as D (5 bases). CDR1 MNHNS and CDR2 SASEGT come from the germline V gene. CDR3 length: 14 amino acids. V lost 6 bases and J 3 bases, leaving 14 bases between the germline ends. The CDR3 loop reads CASRPGPGHTEAFF. The CDR3 DNA reads as TGTGCCAGCAGGCCGGGACCTGGGCACACTGAAGCTTTCTTT.

This clonotype has only a few counts. The V call is TRBV12-5, the J call TRBJ2-2, with 10 bases aligning to TRBD1. Per the germline V gene, CDR1 is LGHNT and CDR2 is FRNRAP. The CDR3 is made up of 18 amino acids. V was clipped by 1 base and J by 3 bases; unmatched bases: 8. Here the CDR3 DNA reads TGTGCTAGTGGTTTGGCTTACCAGGGGACAGGGGACACCGGGGAGCTGTTTTTT. It yields the protein CASGLAYQGTGDTGELFF.

This clonotype has just a few counts. This sequence joins TRBV4-1 and TRBJ2-5; 7 nucleotides line up with TRBD2. Germline CDR1 MGHRA, CDR2 YSYEKL. V lost 4 bases to trimming and J lost 2 bases; unmatched junction nucleotides: 16. This CDR3 is 18 amino acids long. The CDR3 DNA reads as TGCGCCAGCAGCCCCAGAGGGAGTGGCGGGGGATATCAAGAGACCCAGTACTTC. Protein sequence: CASSPRGSGGGYQETQYF.

This chain links TRBV4-1 with TRBJ1-2, with D possibly TRBD1 on 5 matching bases. The CDR3 runs to 15 residues. V lost 3 bases to trimming and J lost 1 base, with 12 bases between them. The germline gives CDR1 MGHRA, CDR2 YSYEKL. The CDR3 nucleotides are TGCGCCAGCAGCCACCCGGAAGGGGTTAACTATGGCTACACCTTC. This gives the protein CASSHPEGVNYGYTF.

The V and J genes are TRBV24-1 and TRBJ2-2; D possibly corresponds to TRBD1 (5 bases). The germline V gene encodes CDR1 KGHDR and CDR2 SFDVKD. V dropped 3 bases and J dropped 4 bases, with 11 bases sitting between them. This CDR3 comprises 15 residues. As DNA, the CDR3 is TGTGCCACCAGTGATAAGCCAGGGCTCACCGGGGAGCTGTTTTTT. Translating it yields CATSDKPGLTGELFF.

The sample holds a few counts of this clonotype. V usage is TRBV6-5 and J usage is TRBJ1-6; D ambiguous. CDR3 length: 16 amino acids. Germline V gives CDR1 MNHEY, CDR2 SVGAGI. V gave up 4 bases and J gave up 13 bases, with 23 bases separating them. The CDR3, as DNA: TGTGCCAGCAGTTCGACCGTTGGACCGCCGCCGGGGCCCCTCCACTTT. Translation: CASSSTVGPPPGPLHF.